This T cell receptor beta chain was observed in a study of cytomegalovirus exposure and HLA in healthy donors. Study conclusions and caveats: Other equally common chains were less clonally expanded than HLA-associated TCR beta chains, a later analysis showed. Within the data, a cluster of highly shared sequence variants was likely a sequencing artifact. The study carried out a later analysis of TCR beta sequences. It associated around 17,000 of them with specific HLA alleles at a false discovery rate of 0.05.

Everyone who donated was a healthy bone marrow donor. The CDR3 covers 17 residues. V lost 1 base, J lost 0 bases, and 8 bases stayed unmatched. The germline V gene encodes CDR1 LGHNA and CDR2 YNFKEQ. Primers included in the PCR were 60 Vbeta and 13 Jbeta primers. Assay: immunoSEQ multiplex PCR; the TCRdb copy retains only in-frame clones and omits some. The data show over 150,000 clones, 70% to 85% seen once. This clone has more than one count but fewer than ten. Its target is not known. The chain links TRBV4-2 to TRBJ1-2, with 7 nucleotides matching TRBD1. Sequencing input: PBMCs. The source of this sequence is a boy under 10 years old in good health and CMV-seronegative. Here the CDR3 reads CASSQGQGDLSNYGYTF. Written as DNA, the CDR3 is TGTGCCAGCAGCCAAGGACAGGGAGACCTATCTAACTATGGCTACACCTTC.